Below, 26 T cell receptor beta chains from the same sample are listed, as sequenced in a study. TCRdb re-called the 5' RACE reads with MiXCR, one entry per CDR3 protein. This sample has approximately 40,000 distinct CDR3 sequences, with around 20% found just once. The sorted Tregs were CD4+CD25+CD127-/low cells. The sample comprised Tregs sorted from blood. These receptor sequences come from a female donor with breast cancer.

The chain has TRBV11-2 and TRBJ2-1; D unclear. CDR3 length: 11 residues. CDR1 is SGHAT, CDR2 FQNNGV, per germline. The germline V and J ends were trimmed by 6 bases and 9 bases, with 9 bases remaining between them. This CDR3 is CASRKGPEQFF. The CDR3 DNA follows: TGTGCCAGCAGAAAAGGCCCTGAGCAGTTCTTC.

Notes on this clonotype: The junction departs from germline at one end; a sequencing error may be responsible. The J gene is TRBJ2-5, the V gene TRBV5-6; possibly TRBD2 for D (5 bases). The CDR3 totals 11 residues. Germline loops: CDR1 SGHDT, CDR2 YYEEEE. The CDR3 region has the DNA TGTGCCAGCAGCCTCGGGGAGACCCTGTACTTC. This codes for CASSLGETLYF. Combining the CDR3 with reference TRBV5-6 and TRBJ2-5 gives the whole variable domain DAGVTQSPTHLIKTRGQQVTLRCSPKSGHDTVSWYQQALGQGPQFIFQYYEEEERQRGNFPDRFSGHQFPNYSSELNVNALLLGDSALYLCASSLGETLYFGPGTRLLVL.

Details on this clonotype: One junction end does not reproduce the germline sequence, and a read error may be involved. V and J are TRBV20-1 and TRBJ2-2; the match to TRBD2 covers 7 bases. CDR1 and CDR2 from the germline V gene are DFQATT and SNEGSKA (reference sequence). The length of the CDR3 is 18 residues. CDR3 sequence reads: CSARDQFDSGWEAGEPFF. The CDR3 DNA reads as TGCAGTGCTAGAGATCAATTCGATAGCGGGTGGGAGGCGGGGGAGCCGTTTTTT.

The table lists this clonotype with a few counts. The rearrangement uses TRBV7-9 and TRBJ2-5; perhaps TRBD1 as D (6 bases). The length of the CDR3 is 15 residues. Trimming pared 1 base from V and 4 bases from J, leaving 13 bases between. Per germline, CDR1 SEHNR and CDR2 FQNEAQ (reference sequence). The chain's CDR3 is CASSLEQGRGETQYF. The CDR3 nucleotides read TGTGCCAGCAGCTTAGAGCAGGGCAGGGGAGAGACCCAGTACTTC. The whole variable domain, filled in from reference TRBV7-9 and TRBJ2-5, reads DTGVSQNPRHKITKRGQNVTFRCDPISEHNRLYWYRQTLGQGPEFLTYFQNEAQLEKSRLLSDRFSAERPKGSFSTLEIQRTEQGDSAMYLCASSLEQGRGETQYFGPGTRLLVL.

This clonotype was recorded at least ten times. CDR3 DNA sequence: TGCGCCAGCAGCATCCTAGACAGCGGGAGGAAAACAGATACGCAGTATTTT. The encoded protein is CASSILDSGRKTDTQYF. The rearrangement uses TRBV5-1 and TRBJ2-3, with 9 bases fitting TRBD2. Germline assignment: CDR1 SGHRS and CDR2 YFSETQ. CDR3 length: 17 amino acids. With V trimmed by 4 bases and J by 3 bases, 12 bases remained unmatched.

The CDR3 reads CASRDGRGGTEAFF. In nucleotides, the CDR3 is TGTGCCAGCCGAGATGGACGGGGGGGCACTGAAGCTTTCTTT. This chain connects TRBV2 to TRBJ1-1; a weak D match, TRBD1 (5 bases). Looked up from germline, CDR1 is SNHLY and CDR2 is FYNNEI. CDR3 size: 14 residues. The V end was cut by 8 bases, the J end by 4 bases, with 17 bases between.

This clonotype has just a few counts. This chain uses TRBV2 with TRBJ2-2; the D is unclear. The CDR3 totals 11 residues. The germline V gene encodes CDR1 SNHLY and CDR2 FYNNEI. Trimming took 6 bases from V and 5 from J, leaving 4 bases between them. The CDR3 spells CASRSTGELFF. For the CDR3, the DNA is TGTGCCAGCAGGAGTACCGGGGAGCTGTTTTTT.

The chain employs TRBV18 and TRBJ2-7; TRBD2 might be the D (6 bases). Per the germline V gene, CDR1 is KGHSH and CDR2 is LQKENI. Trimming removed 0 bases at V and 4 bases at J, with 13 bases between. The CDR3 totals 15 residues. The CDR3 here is CASSPPFGGRYEQYF. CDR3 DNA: TGTGCCAGCTCACCACCGTTCGGGGGAAGATACGAGCAGTACTTC.

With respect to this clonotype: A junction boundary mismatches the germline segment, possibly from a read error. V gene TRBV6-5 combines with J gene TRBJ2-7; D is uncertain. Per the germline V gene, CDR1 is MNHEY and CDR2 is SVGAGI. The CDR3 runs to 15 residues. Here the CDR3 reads CAGSYLNPQTHEQYF. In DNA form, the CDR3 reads TGTGCCGGCAGTTACTTAAACCCTCAAACGCACGAGCAGTACTTC.

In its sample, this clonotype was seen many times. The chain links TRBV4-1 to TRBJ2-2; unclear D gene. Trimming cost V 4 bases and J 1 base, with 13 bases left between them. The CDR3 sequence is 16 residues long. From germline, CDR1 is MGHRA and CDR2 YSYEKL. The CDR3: CASSPRIMGNTGELFF. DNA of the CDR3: TGCGCCAGCAGCCCACGGATCATGGGGAACACCGGGGAGCTGTTTTTT.

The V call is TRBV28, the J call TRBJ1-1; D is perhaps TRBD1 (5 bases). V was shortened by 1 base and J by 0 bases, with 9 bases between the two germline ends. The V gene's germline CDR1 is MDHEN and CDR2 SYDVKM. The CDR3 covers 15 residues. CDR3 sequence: CASSLLGVMNTEAFF. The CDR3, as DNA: TGTGCCAGCAGTTTATTGGGGGTTATGAACACTGAAGCTTTCTTT.

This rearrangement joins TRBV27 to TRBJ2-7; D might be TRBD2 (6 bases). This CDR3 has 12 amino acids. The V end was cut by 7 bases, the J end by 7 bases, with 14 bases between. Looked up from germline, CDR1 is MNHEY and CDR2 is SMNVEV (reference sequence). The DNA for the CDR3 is TGTGCCAGCACCATTGCGGGATGGGAGCAGTACTTC. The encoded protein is CASTIAGWEQYF.

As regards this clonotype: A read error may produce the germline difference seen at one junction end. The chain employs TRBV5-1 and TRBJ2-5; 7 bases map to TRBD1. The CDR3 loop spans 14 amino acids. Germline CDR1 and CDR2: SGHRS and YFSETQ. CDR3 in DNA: TGCACCAGCAGCCCTACCACAGGGGTCGAGACCCAGTACTTC. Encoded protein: CTSSPTTGVETQYF.

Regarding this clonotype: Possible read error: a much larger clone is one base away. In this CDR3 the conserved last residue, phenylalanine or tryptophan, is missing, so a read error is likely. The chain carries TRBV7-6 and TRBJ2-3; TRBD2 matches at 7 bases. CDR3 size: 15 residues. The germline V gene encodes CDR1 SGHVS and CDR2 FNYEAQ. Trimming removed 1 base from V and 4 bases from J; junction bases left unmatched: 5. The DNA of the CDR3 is TGTGCCAGCAGCTTAGGCGGGAGTAGGGCAGATACGCAGTATCTT. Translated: CASSLGGSRADTQYL.

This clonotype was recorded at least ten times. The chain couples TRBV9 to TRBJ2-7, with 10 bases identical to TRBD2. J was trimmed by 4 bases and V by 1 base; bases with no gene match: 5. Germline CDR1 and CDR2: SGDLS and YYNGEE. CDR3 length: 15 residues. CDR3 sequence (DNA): TGTGCCAGCAGCGTATCGGGACTAGCGTCTTACGAGCAGTACTTC. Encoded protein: CASSVSGLASYEQYF.

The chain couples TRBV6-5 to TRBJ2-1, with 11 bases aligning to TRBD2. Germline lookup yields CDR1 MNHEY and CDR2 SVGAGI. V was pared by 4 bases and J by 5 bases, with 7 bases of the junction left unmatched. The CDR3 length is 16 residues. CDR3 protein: CASSSLPGLADNEQFF. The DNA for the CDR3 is TGTGCCAGCAGTTCGCTCCCGGGACTAGCGGACAATGAGCAGTTCTTC.

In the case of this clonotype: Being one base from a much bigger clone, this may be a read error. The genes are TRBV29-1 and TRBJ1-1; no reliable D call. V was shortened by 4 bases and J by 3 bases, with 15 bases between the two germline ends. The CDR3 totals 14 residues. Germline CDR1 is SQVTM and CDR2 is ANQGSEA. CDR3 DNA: TGCAGCGTTGGGAGCCCTAGAAGGGACACTGAAGCTTTCTTT. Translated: CSVGSPRRDTEAFF.

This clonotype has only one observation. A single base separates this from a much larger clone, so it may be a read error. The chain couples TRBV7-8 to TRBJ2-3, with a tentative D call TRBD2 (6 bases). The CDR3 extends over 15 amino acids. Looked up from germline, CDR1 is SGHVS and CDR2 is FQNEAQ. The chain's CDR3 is CASILEAGGRDTQYF. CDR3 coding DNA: TGTGCCAGCATCTTAGAAGCCGGGGGTCGAGATACGCAGTATTTT. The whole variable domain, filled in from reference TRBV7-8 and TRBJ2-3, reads GAGVSQSPRYKVAKRGQDVALRCDPISGHVSLFWYQQALGQGPEFLTYFQNEAQLDKSGLPSDRFFAERPEGSVSTLKIQRTQQEDSAVYLCASILEAGGRDTQYFGPGTRLTVL.

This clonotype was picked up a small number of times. In DNA form, the CDR3 reads TGTGCCATCAGTGAGCTAGCGGGCTCCTACAATGAGCAGTTCTTC. Translation: CAISELAGSYNEQFF. The genes are TRBV10-3 and TRBJ2-1; TRBD2 matches at 8 bases. J lost 0 bases, V lost 2 bases, and 0 bases had no gene match. The CDR3 is made up of 15 amino acids. The germline V gene encodes CDR1 ENHRY and CDR2 SYGVKD.

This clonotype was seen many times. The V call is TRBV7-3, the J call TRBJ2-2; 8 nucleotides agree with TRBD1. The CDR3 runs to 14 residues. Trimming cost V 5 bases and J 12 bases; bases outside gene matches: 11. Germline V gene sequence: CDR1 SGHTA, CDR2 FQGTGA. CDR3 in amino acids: CASSTPTGANKLFF. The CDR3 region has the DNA TGTGCCAGCAGCACTCCGACAGGGGCGAACAAGCTGTTTTTT.

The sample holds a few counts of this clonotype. CDR3 DNA sequence: TGTGCCAGCAGTTTTAGTACTAGCGGGACCACAGATACGCAGTATTTT. This gives the protein CASSFSTSGTTDTQYF. The gene calls are TRBV27 and TRBJ2-3; 10 bases align to TRBD2. The length of the CDR3 is 16 residues. The germline V gene has CDR1 MNHEY and CDR2 SMNVEV (reference sequence). J lost 2 bases, V lost 3 bases, and 5 bases had no gene match.

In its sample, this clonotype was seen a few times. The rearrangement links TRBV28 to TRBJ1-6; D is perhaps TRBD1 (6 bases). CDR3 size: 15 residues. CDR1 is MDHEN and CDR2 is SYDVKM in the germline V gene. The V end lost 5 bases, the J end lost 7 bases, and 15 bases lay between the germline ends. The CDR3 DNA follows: TGTGCCAGCAGTCCTATATGGGGGGCCAATTCACCCCTCCACTTT. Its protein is CASSPIWGANSPLHF. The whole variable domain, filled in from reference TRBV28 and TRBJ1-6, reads DVKVTQSSRYLVKRTGEKVFLECVQDMDHENMFWYRQDPGLGLRLIYFSYDVKMKEKGDIPEGYSVSREKKERFSLILESASTNQTSMYLCASSPIWGANSPLHFGNGTRLTVT.

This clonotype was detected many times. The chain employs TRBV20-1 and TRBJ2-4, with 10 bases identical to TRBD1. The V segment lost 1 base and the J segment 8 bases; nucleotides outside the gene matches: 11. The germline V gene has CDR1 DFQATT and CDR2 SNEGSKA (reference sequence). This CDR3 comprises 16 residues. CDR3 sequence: CSARAPKTGGGDIQYF. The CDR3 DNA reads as TGCAGTGCTAGAGCCCCAAAGACAGGGGGCGGGGACATTCAGTACTTC.

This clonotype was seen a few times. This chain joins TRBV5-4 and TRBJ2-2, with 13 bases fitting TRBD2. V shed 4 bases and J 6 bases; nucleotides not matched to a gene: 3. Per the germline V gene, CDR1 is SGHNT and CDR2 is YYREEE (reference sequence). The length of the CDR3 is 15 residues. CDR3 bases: TGTGCCAGCAGCCGAGGACTAGCGGGAGCCGGGGAGCTGTTTTTT. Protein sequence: CASSRGLAGAGELFF.

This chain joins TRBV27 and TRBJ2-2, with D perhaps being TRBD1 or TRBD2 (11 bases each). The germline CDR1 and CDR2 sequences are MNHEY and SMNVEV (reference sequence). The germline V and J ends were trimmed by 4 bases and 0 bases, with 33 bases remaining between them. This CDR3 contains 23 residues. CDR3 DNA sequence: TGTGCCAGCAGTTCCGGACAGGGGGCGAACCTACTAGCGGGAGAAACGAACACCGGGGAGCTGTTTTTT. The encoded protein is CASSSGQGANLLAGETNTGELFF.

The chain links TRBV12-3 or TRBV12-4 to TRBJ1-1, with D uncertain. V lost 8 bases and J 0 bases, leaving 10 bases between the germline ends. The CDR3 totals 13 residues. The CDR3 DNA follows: TGTGCCAGCCAAGAGGGTGTGAACACTGAAGCTTTCTTT. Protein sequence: CASQEGVNTEAFF.